Listed below are T cell receptor beta chains from one sample, sequenced in a study of vaccination effects on CD4 cells after COVID-19. Profiling relied on immunoSEQ multiplex PCR, and the TCRdb table lists in-frame clones only, not all of them. Of around 63,000 clones listed, roughly 80% are singletons. No cognate antigen is known for these TCRs. This specimen consisted of CD4+ T cells from PBMCs cultured with HCoV-OC43 spike peptides, obtained before COVID-19 vaccination. These receptors all come from a human donor who received a COVID-19 vaccine. The CDR3 runs from the conserved cysteine through the conserved F or W. Each record gives: J gene, D gene, V gene, clone size, CDR3 protein, CDR3 DNA. D genes are given only for firm matches. Clone size is not always given. Where it is, it says once, few, many or a class for expanded clones.

TRBJ1-2	-	TRBV2	-	CASSEALGRPANYGYTF	TGTGCCAGCAGTGAAGCGCTTGGAAGGCCAGCTAACTATGGCTACACCTTC
TRBJ1-6	-	TRBV5-1	-	CASSLAGVFYSPLHF	TGCGCCAGCAGCTTGGCAGGAGTCTTTTATTCACCCCTCCACTTT
TRBJ1-1	-	TRBV5-1	once	CASSLEAENTEAFF	TGCGCCAGCAGCTTGGAGGCGGAGAACACTGAAGCTTTCTTT
TRBJ2-6	-	TRBV7-3	few	CASSLKGHGANVLTF	TGTGCCAGCAGCTTAAAGGGGCATGGGGCCAACGTCCTGACTTTC
TRBJ2-5	TRBD2	TRBV5-1	-	CASSSLAGGTQYF	TGCGCCAGCAGCTCGCTAGCGGGCGGGACCCAGTACTTC
TRBJ1-3	-	TRBV5-5	-	CASSLDGVVLGGNTIYF	TGTGCCAGCAGCTTGGACGGAGTGGTTCTCGGCGGAAACACCATATATTTT
TRBJ1-1	-	TRBV6-1	-	CASSEGANTEAFF	TGTGCCAGCAGTGAGGGCGCTAACACTGAAGCTTTCTTT
TRBJ1-2	TRBD1	TRBV5-6	-	CASSLAGTGGYGYTF	TGTGCCAGCAGCTTGGCCGGGACAGGGGGTTATGGCTACACCTTC
TRBJ1-6	-	TRBV14	-	CASSQTQGSYNSPLHF	TGTGCCAGCAGCCAGACACAAGGCTCCTATAATTCACCCCTCCACTTT
TRBJ1-6	-	TRBV9	-	CASSVSTKNSPLHF	TGTGCCAGCAGCGTGTCCACTAAAAATTCACCCCTCCACTTT
TRBJ1-3	TRBD1	TRBV30	-	CAWSVYGTGSGNTIYF	TGTGCCTGGAGTGTATATGGGACAGGGTCTGGAAACACCATATATTTT
TRBJ1-1	-	TRBV12-3/TRBV12-4	-	CASSPGYTEAFF	TGTGCCAGCAGTCCTGGGTACACTGAAGCTTTCTTT